The 10 T cell receptor beta chains presented below share a single source sample, sequenced in a study of blood T cell repertoires in COVID-19. Sequencing used immunoSEQ multiplex PCR; TCRdb keeps in-frame clones, though not all of them. The profile shows 150,000 to 200,000 clones, 81% of them singletons. The material sequenced was peripheral blood. These receptor sequences come from a man in his 60s with active or convalescent COVID-19.

This rearrangement joins TRBV5-6 to TRBJ2-4, with TRBD1 identical over 8 bases. The germline gives CDR1 SGHDT, CDR2 YYEEEE. J gave up 8 bases and V 6 bases, and 10 bases lay outside the gene matches. This CDR3 spans 14 amino acids. CDR3 DNA sequence: TGTGCCAGCACCGACAGGGGCTCGTGGGACATTCAGTACTTC. Amino acid sequence: CASTDRGSWDIQYF.

This clone appeared a single time. The rearrangement links TRBV6-5 to TRBJ1-1, with 7 nucleotides matching TRBD1. V trimming: 6 bases; J trimming: 0 bases; junction bases outside the gene matches: 7. Germline CDR1 reads MNHEY; CDR2 reads SVGAGI. CDR3 length equals 15 residues. The CDR3 DNA follows: TGTGCCAGCAGCGACCGACAGGGCATGAACACTGAAGCTTTCTTT. Encoded protein: CASSDRQGMNTEAFF.

This sequence joins TRBV9 and TRBJ2-3; weak D call: TRBD1 (6 bases). The CDR3 has 13 amino acids. The V gene's germline CDR1 is SGDLS and CDR2 YYNGEE. V was clipped by 3 bases and J by 5 bases, with 10 bases between them. The CDR3 reads CASSAPGVDTQYF. In nucleotides, the CDR3 is TGTGCCAGCAGCGCCCCAGGGGTAGATACGCAGTATTTT. The full variable domain, with the rest looked up from reference TRBV9 and TRBJ2-3, is DSGVTQTPKHLITATGQRVTLRCSPRSGDLSVYWYQQSLDQGLQFLIQYYNGEERAKGNILERFSAQQFPDLHSELNLSSLELGDSALYFCASSAPGVDTQYFGPGTRLTVL.

The chain links TRBV11-2 to TRBJ2-3; D is ambiguous. V was shortened by 1 base and J by 4 bases, with 9 bases between the two germline ends. The germline V gene has CDR1 SGHAT and CDR2 FQNNGV. The CDR3 has 14 amino acids. The CDR3 spells CASSLAAGADTQYF. DNA of the CDR3: TGTGCCAGCAGCTTAGCTGCAGGCGCAGATACGCAGTATTTT. The whole variable domain, remainder taken from reference TRBV11-2 and TRBJ2-3, is EAGVAQSPRYKIIEKRQSVAFWCNPISGHATLYWYQQILGQGPKLLIQFQNNGVVDDSQLPKDRFSAERLKGVDSTLKIQPAKLEDSAVYLCASSLAAGADTQYFGPGTRLTVL.

The genes are TRBV7-2 and TRBJ1-6, with a tentative D call TRBD1 (5 bases). V was cut by 1 base and J by 12 bases, with 10 bases left in between. Germline V gene data show CDR1 as SGHTA and CDR2 as FQGNSA. This CDR3 is built from 13 residues. Here the CDR3 DNA reads TGTGCCAGCAGCTTAGAGGCAGGGCGACCCCTCCACTTT. Translated, it gives CASSLEAGRPLHF.

The gene calls are TRBV3-1 (or the pseudogene TRBV3-2) and TRBJ2-7, with D possibly TRBD2 on 7 matching bases. Germline CDR1 is LGHDT and CDR2 is YNNKEL (reference sequence). V shed 2 bases and J shed 7 bases, with 12 bases lying between them. The CDR3 has 13 amino acids. The CDR3 loop reads CASSQRGAGEQYF. DNA of the CDR3: TGTGCCAGCAGCCAACGGGGGGCTGGGGAGCAGTACTTC.

This clone was picked up one time. Relative to the germline gene, one junction end is altered; a read error may explain this. The gene calls are TRBV20-1 and TRBJ2-1; the match to TRBD2 covers 7 bases. This CDR3 region has 11 residues. Looked up from germline, CDR1 is DFQATT and CDR2 is SNEGSKA (reference sequence). As DNA, the CDR3 is TGCAGTGCTAGAGTAATAGCGGGCGAGATCTTC. Translation gives CSARVIAGEIF.

CDR3 sequence reads: CASRVPTGEQYF. The CDR3 DNA reads TGTGCCAGCAGGGTCCCAACTGGCGAGCAGTACTTC. The V and J genes are TRBV28 and TRBJ2-7; D gene uncertain. This CDR3 is built from 12 residues. V lost 6 bases, J lost 6 bases, and 12 bases lay in between. Germline V gene lookup returns CDR1 MDHEN and CDR2 SYDVKM.

This clone was counted many times. The rearrangement links TRBV4-1 to TRBJ1-1; TRBD1 might be the D (6 bases). Germline assignment: CDR1 MGHRA and CDR2 YSYEKL. This CDR3 is 18 amino acids long. Trimming cost V 1 base and J 1 base, with 19 bases left between them. CDR3 nucleotide sequence: TGCGCCAGCAGCCAAGTAGGGAGGGGGAAACAGGCGAACACTGAAGCTTTCTTT. It is translated as CASSQVGRGKQANTEAFF.

This clone appeared a few times. V and J are TRBV19 and TRBJ2-7; the match to TRBD2 covers 7 bases. The CDR3 extends over 15 amino acids. Looked up from germline, CDR1 is LNHDA and CDR2 is SQIVND (reference sequence). The trim removed 2 bases at V and 1 base at J, leaving 5 bases unmatched. CDR3 DNA: TGTGCCAGTAGTATAATGGCGGGGGTGTCCTACGAGCAGTACTTC. It yields the protein CASSIMAGVSYEQYF.